This entry lists 9 T cell receptor beta chains sequenced from one sample in a study of tumor and adjacent non-tumor tissue in lung cancer. This sample's RNA came from whole unsorted tissue. Three rounds of nested PCR, following a modified ARM-PCR protocol, produced the TCRbeta library. In TCRdb, the multiplex PCR reads were re-called with MiXCR into one record per CDR3 protein. The profile shows about 200,000 distinct CDR3 sequences, about 76% of them singletons. The sequenced material came from lung tumor tissue. Receptors originate from a man aged 60 to 69 with non-small cell lung cancer.

This clonotype appeared once. The chain recombines TRBV7-9 with TRBJ1-1; 8 positions agree with TRBD1. J gave up 4 bases and V 5 bases, and 6 bases lay outside the gene matches. The germline V gene encodes CDR1 SEHNR and CDR2 FQNEAQ (reference sequence). The CDR3 has 14 amino acids. CDR3 sequence: CASSADRVGTEAFF. The CDR3 region has the DNA TGTGCCAGCAGCGCGGACAGGGTGGGCACTGAAGCTTTCTTT.

As to this clonotype: The junction shows a germline mismatch at one end, possibly a read error. CDR3 region: CASSSAGGPSYKQYF. The CDR3 DNA follows: TGTGCCAGCAGTTCAGCGGGGGGCCCCTCCTACAAGCAGTACTTC. The chain carries TRBV28 and TRBJ2-7; 9 nucleotides match TRBD2. Germline CDR1 and CDR2: MDHEN and SYDVKM. The CDR3 runs to 15 residues.

This clonotype was detected only a few times. The chain recombines TRBV28 with TRBJ2-7; D could derive from TRBD1 or TRBD2 (7 bases each). V shed 4 bases and J shed 0 bases, with 13 bases lying between them. Germline CDR1 MDHEN, CDR2 SYDVKM. The CDR3 totals 15 residues. The CDR3 protein is CASSSSGTASYEQYF. Written as DNA, the CDR3 is TGTGCCAGCAGTTCCAGCGGGACAGCCTCCTACGAGCAGTACTTC.

About this clonotype: At one boundary the junction diverges from the germline segment, which might be a read error. The V call is TRBV12-3 or TRBV12-4, the J call TRBJ2-2; D assignment may be TRBD1 or TRBD2 (6 bases each). The CDR3 extends over 14 amino acids. The CDR3 nucleotides read TGTGCCAGCAGCGTAACGGGAGTGGCAGGGGAGTTGTTTTTT. Translated: CASSVTGVAGELFF.

Note on this clonotype: Germline is not matched at one junction end, which may reflect a read error. The chain joins TRBV11-1 to TRBJ2-1; maybe TRBD2 (5 bases). Germline assignment: CDR1 SGHAT and CDR2 FQDESV (reference sequence). This CDR3 is built from 15 residues. The CDR3: CVSCASRRSYNEQFF. The CDR3 nucleotides read TGTGTCAGCTGCGCAAGCAGGAGGTCCTACAATGAGCAGTTCTTC.

A word on this clonotype: At one of its ends the junction is not consistent with the germline gene, which may arise from a read error. The V gene is TRBV5-1, the J gene TRBJ2-6, with 12 bases identical to TRBD2. Germline CDR1 reads SGHRS; CDR2 reads YFSETQ. This CDR3 has 17 residues. CDR3 amino acids: CASSPRLAGAGVNVLTF. Here the CDR3 DNA reads TGCGCCAGCAGCCCAAGACTAGCGGGAGCGGGGGTCAACGTCCTGACTTTC.

Of note for this clonotype: One end of the junction fails to match germline, which may point to a read error. The chain recombines TRBV20-1 with TRBJ1-5; D ambiguous. The germline V gene encodes CDR1 DFQATT and CDR2 SNEGSKA (reference sequence). This CDR3 is built from 17 residues. CDR3: CSVSLTGRVTGNQPKHF. CDR3 in DNA: TGCAGTGTTAGTCTTACCGGGAGGGTTACGGGCAATCAGCCCAAGCATTTT.

Notes on this clonotype: One junction end does not reproduce the germline sequence, and a read error may be involved. J is TRBJ2-3 and V is TRBV12-3 or TRBV12-4; D perhaps matches TRBD2 (6 bases). This CDR3 is 15 amino acids long. The chain's CDR3 is CVSNLADSPTDMQYF. The CDR3 DNA reads TGTGTCAGCAATTTAGCGGACTCCCCCACAGATATGCAGTATTTT.

A remark on this clonotype: The CDR3 carries no conserved terminal phenylalanine or tryptophan, so it likely arises from a read error. Because the CDR3's place on the DNA is in doubt, the DNA is left out and the CDR3 is given as listed by TCRdb. The chain joins TRBV5-6 to TRBJ2-5; the table calls TRBD1, which could not be checked here. The CDR3 is 10 residues long, ends included. The germline V gene encodes CDR1 SGHDT and CDR2 YYEEEE. The CDR3: CASPGGDPVL.